The clone carrying this T cell receptor beta chain is deemed medium-sized (0.01 to 0.1%). The data are from a study of CDR3 diversity in severe acne. MiXCR, run by TCRdb on the PCR reads, gives a single entry per CDR3 protein. The data contain approximately 79,000 distinct CDR3 sequences, roughly half of them singletons. Germline CDR1 SGHTA, CDR2 FQGTGA. Trimming removed 5 bases from V and 2 bases from J, with 15 bases in between. The CDR3 has 15 amino acids. The chain uses TRBV7-3 and TRBJ1-1, with a possible D match to TRBD1 (5 bases). This clonotype was sampled from a male donor in good health, serving as a control. The sample comprised blood. The CDR3 spells CASSPIPGANTEAFF. The CDR3 DNA is TGTGCCAGCAGCCCCATACCTGGGGCTAACACTGAAGCTTTCTTT.